The T cell receptor beta chain under discussion was sequenced for a study of T cell repertoires in cytomegalovirus infection. About the study: Recently identified HLA-C-restricted CMV epitopes were used, and well-studied HLA-B-restricted CMV epitopes were used as well.

To note about this clonotype: Its antigen remains unidentified.

TCRdb processed the reads anew with MiXCR; each CDR3 protein has one entry. The data hold nearly 700,000 distinct CDR3 sequences, with around a third observed a single time. Germline V gene data show CDR1 as SGDLS and CDR2 as YYNGEE. Trimming removed 2 bases at V and 2 bases at J, with 11 bases between. The CDR3 consists of 14 residues. This TCR derives from a human donor in good health (CMV status not recorded). Some clones in this sample may be carry-over from other donors' samples. V and J are TRBV9 and TRBJ2-7, with D possibly TRBD2 on 6 matching bases. The source was cultured PBMCs, collected from culture after CMV antigen stimulation. The CDR3 protein is CASSVEAGPYEQYF. The DNA for the CDR3 is TGTGCCAGCAGCGTCGAGGCGGGACCCTACGAGCAGTACTTC.